This T cell receptor beta chain comes out of a study of T cell clonality in common variable immunodeficiency. Each donor provided roughly 4.5 to 8 ml of heparinized whole blood. Profiling relied on immunoSEQ multiplex PCR, and the TCRdb table lists in-frame clones only, not all of them. The profile covers approximately 40,000 clones, none occurring a single time. The V gene's germline CDR1 is LGHNA and CDR2 YNFKEQ. The CDR3 is 18 amino acids. This clone appeared many times. Its antigen is still unknown. The junction departs from germline at one end; a sequencing error may be responsible. From the germline J gene comes the end of the CDR3, since the read stops 3 residues before it. General study points: CVID subjects showed higher TCRbeta clonality than healthy controls. Repertoire-complication correlations in CVID were limited by patient heterogeneity.

The sequenced sample consisted of peripheral blood mononuclear cells. The chain couples TRBV4-2 to TRBJ2-2; 8 bases are a match to TRBD1. The TCR comes from a person between 18 and 75 years old in good health. Partial CDR3 DNA: TGCGCCAGCAGCCACCCCGGGGCGGGACAGGCGAACACCGGGGAG. Its translation: CASSHPGAGQANTGE. From start to end, the CDR3 is CASSHPGAGQANTGELFF.